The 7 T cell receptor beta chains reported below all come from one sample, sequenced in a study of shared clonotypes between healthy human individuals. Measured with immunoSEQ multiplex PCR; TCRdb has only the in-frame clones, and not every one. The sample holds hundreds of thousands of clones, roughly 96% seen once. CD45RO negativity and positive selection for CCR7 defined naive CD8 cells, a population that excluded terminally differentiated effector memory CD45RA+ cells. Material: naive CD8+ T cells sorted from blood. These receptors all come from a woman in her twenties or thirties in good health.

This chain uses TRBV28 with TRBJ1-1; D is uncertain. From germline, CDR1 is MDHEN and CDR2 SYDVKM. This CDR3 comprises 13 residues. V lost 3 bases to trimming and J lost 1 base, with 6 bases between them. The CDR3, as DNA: TGTGCCAGCAGTTTCAACAGGAACACTGAAGCTTTCTTT. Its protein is CASSFNRNTEAFF.

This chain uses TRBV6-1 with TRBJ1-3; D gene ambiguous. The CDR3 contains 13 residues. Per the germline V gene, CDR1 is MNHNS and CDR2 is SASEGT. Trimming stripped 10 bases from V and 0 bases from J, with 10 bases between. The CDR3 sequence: CATSRLSGNTIYF. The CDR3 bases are TGTGCCACCTCTCGCCTCTCTGGAAACACCATATATTTT.

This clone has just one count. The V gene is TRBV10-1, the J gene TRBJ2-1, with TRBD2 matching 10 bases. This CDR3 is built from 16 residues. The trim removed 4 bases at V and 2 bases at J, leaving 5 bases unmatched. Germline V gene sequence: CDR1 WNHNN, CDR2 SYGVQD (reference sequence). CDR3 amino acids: CASSGLAGAAYNEQFF. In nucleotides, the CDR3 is TGCGCCAGCAGTGGCCTAGCGGGAGCTGCCTACAATGAGCAGTTCTTC.

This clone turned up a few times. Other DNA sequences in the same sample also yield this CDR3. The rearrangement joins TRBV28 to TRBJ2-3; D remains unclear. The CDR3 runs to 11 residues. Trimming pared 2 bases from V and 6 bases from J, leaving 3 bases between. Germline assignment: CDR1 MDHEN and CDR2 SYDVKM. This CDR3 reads CASSLLDTQYF. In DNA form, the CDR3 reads TGTGCCAGCAGTTTACTCGATACGCAGTATTTT.

The CDR3 spells CASRHTNTEAFF. The CDR3 region has the DNA TGTGCCAGTAGACACACGAACACTGAAGCTTTCTTT. J is TRBJ1-1 and V is TRBV19; D unclear. In germline, CDR1 is LNHDA, CDR2 SQIVND (reference sequence). V gave up 6 bases and J gave up 1 base, with 6 bases separating them. CDR3 length equals 12 residues.

As DNA, the CDR3 is TGTGCCAGCAGCGTATTTCGAACGAACACCGGGGAGCTGTTTTTT. Protein sequence: CASSVFRTNTGELFF. This chain links TRBV9 with TRBJ2-2; D gene uncertain. V lost 1 base and J 0 bases, leaving 7 bases between the germline ends. The germline V gene has CDR1 SGDLS and CDR2 YYNGEE. This CDR3 has 15 residues. Complete variable domain (other parts from reference TRBV9 and TRBJ2-2): DSGVTQTPKHLITATGQRVTLRCSPRSGDLSVYWYQQSLDQGLQFLIQYYNGEERAKGNILERFSAQQFPDLHSELNLSSLELGDSALYFCASSVFRTNTGELFFGEGSRLTVL.

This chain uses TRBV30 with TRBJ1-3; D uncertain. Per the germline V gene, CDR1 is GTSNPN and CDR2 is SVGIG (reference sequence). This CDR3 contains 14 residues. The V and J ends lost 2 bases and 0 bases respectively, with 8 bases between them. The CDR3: CAWSPGSSGNTIYF. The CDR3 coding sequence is TGTGCCTGGAGTCCGGGGAGCTCTGGAAACACCATATATTTT.